Listed below are T cell receptor beta chains from one sample, sequenced in a study of blood T cell repertoires in COVID-19. TCRdb's table, derived via immunoSEQ multiplex PCR, lists solely in-frame clones and lacks some. This table has around 280,000 clones, around 85% appearing once. Sequencing was done on a sample of peripheral blood. The receptors come from a woman aged 25 to 39 who had recovered from COVID-19. Both conserved end residues are part of each CDR3. The D gene is left open where the match is weak. The listing skips clone size in some rows; elsewhere it reads once, few, many or a size class.

>TRBV2|-|TRBJ1-1|-
CASSEAVPRPGTEAFF
TGTGCCAGCAGTGAAGCGGTTCCACGTCCGGGCACTGAAGCTTTCTTT
>TRBV7-9|-|TRBJ1-3|-
CASRSLGEGPTGNTIYF
TGTGCCAGCAGGTCGCTGGGGGAGGGCCCAACTGGAAACACCATATATTTT
>TRBV30|-|TRBJ2-7|-
CAWSTTGRGYEQYF
TGTGCCTGGAGTACCACAGGGAGGGGTTACGAGCAGTACTTC
>TRBV19|-|TRBJ2-2|-
CASSLTENTGELFF
TGTGCCAGTAGTTTGACAGAGAACACCGGGGAGCTGTTTTTT
>TRBV4-2|TRBD1|TRBJ2-7|-
CASSQAWDRGLYEQYF
TGTGCCAGCAGCCAAGCCTGGGACAGGGGGTTATACGAGCAGTACTTC
>TRBV9|TRBD1|TRBJ1-2|-
CASSERGGVGYTF
TGTGCCAGCAGCGAGCGAGGGGGCGTGGGCTACACCTTC
>TRBV6-6|TRBD2|TRBJ2-7|once
CASRPTSGRAYEQYF
TGTGCCAGCAGGCCGACTAGCGGGAGAGCCTACGAGCAGTACTTC
>TRBV20-1|TRBD2|TRBJ2-7|-
CSAGGLGEQYF
TGCAGTGCCGGGGGACTAGGGGAGCAGTACTTC
>TRBV4-1|TRBD1|TRBJ2-7|-
CASSQQGASYEQYF
TGCGCCAGCAGCCAACAGGGGGCCTCCTACGAGCAGTACTTC
>TRBV7-2|-|TRBJ2-1|-
CASSFRRDYNEQFF
TGTGCCAGCAGCTTCAGGCGGGACTACAATGAGCAGTTCTTC
>TRBV4-3|-|TRBJ1-1|-
CASSPQGYTEAFF
TGCGCCAGCAGCCCCCAGGGCTACACTGAAGCTTTCTTT
>TRBV28|-|TRBJ2-5|-
CASSLWQTRQETQYF
TGTGCCAGCAGTTTATGGCAGACTCGTCAGGAGACCCAGTACTTC
>TRBV11-3|TRBD2|TRBJ2-7|-
CASSPSGGAMDEQYF
TGTGCCAGCAGCCCTAGCGGGGGGGCGATGGACGAGCAGTACTTC
>TRBV5-1|-|TRBJ1-4|-
CASSLSKGATNEKLFF
TGCGCCAGCAGCTTGAGTAAGGGGGCAACTAATGAAAAACTGTTTTTT
>TRBV28|-|TRBJ2-1|-
CASSFSGPRNEQFF
TGTGCCAGCAGTTTTTCAGGGCCCAGGAATGAGCAGTTCTTC
>TRBV7-9|-|TRBJ1-4|-
CASSLLIFGDTNEKLFF
TGTGCCAGCAGCTTGCTAATTTTTGGAGATACTAATGAAAAACTGTTTTTT
>TRBV28|TRBD1|TRBJ2-7|-
CASSLSYRGLEQYF
TGTGCCAGCAGTTTGAGTTACAGGGGGCTCGAGCAGTACTTC
>TRBV11-1|TRBD2|TRBJ2-7|-
CASSLGGTSGTYEQYF
TGTGCCAGCAGCTTAGGAGGGACTAGCGGCACATACGAGCAGTACTTC
>TRBV3-1/TRBV3-2|TRBD1|TRBJ1-1|-
CASISTGSEAFF
TGTGCCAGCATCTCGACAGGGTCTGAAGCTTTCTTT
>TRBV10-2|-|TRBJ2-7|-
CASSWGQSYEQYF
TGCGCCAGCAGTTGGGGGCAGAGTTACGAGCAGTACTTC
>TRBV18|-|TRBJ1-1|-
CASAAGDLREAFF
TGTGCCAGCGCAGCGGGGGACCTCCGTGAAGCTTTCTTT
>TRBV18|TRBD2|TRBJ2-7|-
CASSPTSASSYEQYF
TGTGCCAGCTCACCAACTAGCGCCAGCTCCTACGAGCAGTACTTC
>TRBV3-1/TRBV3-2|TRBD1|TRBJ2-7|-
CASSQGQGAREQYF
TGTGCCAGCAGCCAAGGGCAGGGGGCGAGGGAGCAGTACTTC
>TRBV2|TRBD1|TRBJ2-7|once
CASSEGGTGIYEQYF
TGTGCCAGCAGTGAAGGTGGGACAGGAATATACGAGCAGTACTTC
>TRBV28|-|TRBJ1-2|-
CASSLQAPRQGYTF
TGTGCCAGCAGTTTACAGGCGCCCCGGCAGGGCTACACCTTC
>TRBV28|-|TRBJ2-1|once
CASSSVPGEQFF
TGTGCCAGCAGTTCCGTGCCGGGGGAGCAGTTCTTC
>TRBV5-1|-|TRBJ1-5|-
CASSSKSQPQHF
TGCGCCAGCAGCTCGAAGAGTCAGCCCCAGCATTTT
>TRBV7-2|-|TRBJ2-2|-
CASSPTTGFGELFF
TGTGCCAGCAGCCCGACCACAGGGTTCGGGGAGCTGTTTTTT
>TRBV28|-|TRBJ2-7|-
CATNLPGSEQYF
TGTGCCACAAATCTGCCGGGGAGCGAGCAGTACTTC
>TRBV9|-|TRBJ2-1|-
CASSPQATSSYNEQFF
TGTGCCAGCAGCCCCCAGGCGACTAGCTCCTACAATGAGCAGTTCTTC
>TRBV6-2/TRBV6-3|TRBD2|TRBJ2-7|-
CASSTGLVSYEQYF
TGTGCCAGCAGCACGGGACTAGTCTCCTACGAGCAGTACTTC
>TRBV27|-|TRBJ1-1|once
CASRTRGGMNTEAFF
TGTGCCAGCAGGACTCGGGGGGGAATGAACACTGAAGCTTTCTTT
>TRBV5-1|TRBD2|TRBJ2-1|once
CASSFTGGPYNEQFF
TGCGCCAGCAGCTTTACGGGAGGGCCCTACAATGAGCAGTTCTTC
>TRBV7-8|-|TRBJ2-1|-
CASGGRGANNEQFF
TGTGCCAGCGGAGGGAGGGGGGCAAACAATGAGCAGTTCTTC
>TRBV3-1/TRBV3-2|-|TRBJ1-5|-
CASSQYNQPQHF
TGTGCCAGCAGCCAATACAATCAGCCCCAGCATTTT
>TRBV6-1|-|TRBJ1-6|many
CASSESAGGSPLHF
TGTGCCAGCAGTGAATCGGCAGGTGGTTCACCCCTCCACTTT
>TRBV28|-|TRBJ2-1|-
CASSLGGLNYNEQFF
TGTGCCAGCAGTTTAGGCGGGCTTAACTACAATGAGCAGTTCTTC
>TRBV9|TRBD2|TRBJ2-7|-
CASSAGLAGVYEQYF
TGTGCCAGCAGCGCAGGCCTAGCGGGGGTCTACGAGCAGTACTTC
>TRBV7-9|-|TRBJ2-1|-
CASSLFQGGNEQFF
TGTGCCAGCAGCTTATTTCAGGGTGGCAATGAGCAGTTCTTC
>TRBV13|TRBD1|TRBJ2-7|-
CASRSGTGTGEQYF
TGTGCCAGCCGTTCTGGGACAGGGACGGGCGAGCAGTACTTC
>TRBV7-2|TRBD2|TRBJ2-1|-
CASSLVGGFFTDEQFF
TGTGCCAGCAGCTTAGTGGGAGGGTTCTTCACGGATGAGCAGTTCTTC
>TRBV3-1/TRBV3-2|-|TRBJ1-6|-
CASSSDSSPLHF
TGTGCCAGCAGCTCTGACAGCTCACCCCTCCACTTT